This TCR beta chain was captured in a study of blood T cell repertoires in COVID-19. The wider study: Sites in the United States, Italy and Spain provided acute and convalescent COVID-19 samples. Nucleic acid was either cDNA or gDNA, and it came from T cells, B-cell-depleted T cells, or PBMCs.

In the authors' workflow: Reference gene primer amplification gave estimated nucleated cell counts. Assay used: immunoSEQ multiplex PCR; TCRdb lists only in-frame clones, some missing. That table supplies the V and J calls and clone size; D and trimming were determined from the DNA. The table has approximately 190,000 clones, less than 90% seen once. Trimming pared 2 bases from V and 0 bases from J, leaving 10 bases between. The CDR3 is made up of 15 amino acids. The germline V gene encodes CDR1 MGHRA and CDR2 YSYEKL. This TCR was sampled from a woman in her thirties or forties with acute or convalescent COVID-19. The specimen sequenced was peripheral blood. V gene TRBV4-1 combines with J gene TRBJ1-1; a weak D match, TRBD1 (5 bases). CDR3 nucleotides: TGCGCCAGCAGCCAACCCAGACAGATGAACACTGAAGCTTTCTTT. Residues: CASSQPRQMNTEAFF.